This TCR beta chain derives from a study of shared clonotypes between healthy human individuals. Overall study: Donors were a couple of women and a few men aged 18 to 49. General study findings and limits: Estimated richness values were generally larger in naive subsets than in memory subsets.

CDR3 length equals 15 residues. V gave up 8 bases and J gave up 2 bases; unmatched junction bases: 11. Germline V gene sequence: CDR1 PRHDT, CDR2 FYEKMQ (reference sequence). Only CD45RO-negative cells positively selected for CCR7 counted as naive CD8 cells, so terminally differentiated effector memory CD45RA+ cells were excluded. Assay execution took place at the deep level. Profiled with immunoSEQ multiplex PCR; TCRdb holds only in-frame clones, not every one. The table has about 2,200,000 clones, just over 90% seen once. On this clone: Antigen unknown.

Input material: naive CD8+ T cells from PBMCs. This TCR came from a man between 18 and 35 years old in good health. Some clones in this sample may be carry-over from other donors' samples. The chain is built from TRBV13 and TRBJ2-5; 7 bases are a match to TRBD2. The CDR3 region has the DNA TGTGCCAGCCGCGCTTCACTAGCGCCGCAAGAGACCCAGTACTTC. Protein product: CASRASLAPQETQYF.